Below, one TCR beta chain is given with its context. This specimen comes from a study of shared clonotypes between healthy human individuals. Clones were sequenced by immunoSEQ multiplex PCR, and TCRdb holds only the in-frame ones, with some missing. Of approximately 980,000 clones detected, more than 75% appear once; the ten largest clones hold 1.5%. Sequenced input: memory CD4+ T cells sorted from blood. Subset indicated: CD45RA-negative fraction. This sequence was found in a man between 18 and 35 years old in good health.

The CDR3 nucleotides read TGTGCCAGCAGTTTATCGATTCGGCAGGGCCAAGAGACCCAGTACTTC. This sequence encodes CASSLSIRQGQETQYF. This chain connects TRBV27 to TRBJ2-5; tentative D call: TRBD1 (5 bases). This CDR3 has 16 amino acids. Trimming left V 0 bases short and J 1 base short, with 12 bases between. Per the germline V gene, CDR1 is MNHEY and CDR2 is SMNVEV (reference sequence).